This TCR beta chain was documented in a study of blood T cell repertoires in COVID-19. TCRdb keeps only in-frame clones here, not all; method: immunoSEQ multiplex PCR. The sample has fewer than 250,000 clones; 70% to 85% are singletons. The V and J ends lost 2 bases and 2 bases respectively, with 20 bases between them. Germline CDR1 and CDR2: SGHTA and FQGNSA. The CDR3 consists of 18 residues. The chain employs TRBV7-2 and TRBJ2-3, with a weak D call TRBD2 (5 bases). This receptor was identified in a woman aged 50 to 65 with acute or convalescent COVID-19. The sample comprised peripheral blood. CDR3 sequence (DNA): TGTGCCAGCAGCTTACGCCCCACCCAAAAGACTAACACAGATACGCAGTATTTT. Translated, it gives CASSLRPTQKTNTDTQYF.